The clone carrying this TCR beta chain is a singleton in its sample. Its antigen is unidentified. Assay: immunoSEQ multiplex PCR; the TCRdb copy retains only in-frame clones and omits some. Counted here are a few hundred thousand clones, about 83% occurring once; the ten biggest clones make up nearly 3%. This entry is derived from a study of Ad26.COV2.S vaccination and SARS-CoV-2 variants. Across the study: Intramuscularly, Ad26.COV2.S was given either once or twice, 56 days apart.

Treatment noted: about 20 received Ad26.COV2.S at low or high dose, single or two shots; roughly 5 received placebo; per-sample allocation not given. Sampling occurred on day 63 after the first vaccine or placebo injection. General observations from the study: Higher spike-specific TCR breadth was found in vaccine recipients than in placebo recipients.

The CDR3 is made up of 14 amino acids. CDR1 and CDR2 (germline): SGHTA, FQGNSA. V lost 10 bases, J lost 6 bases, and 19 bases lay in between. The chain recombines TRBV7-2 with TRBJ1-5; tentatively, D is TRBD1 (5 bases). The receptor was derived from a person between 18 and 65 years old who received the Ad26.COV2.S COVID-19 vaccine or a placebo. The source was peripheral blood, collected in a trial of Ad26.COV2.S vaccine versus placebo. DNA of the CDR3: TGTGCCACCTCGGACCAGGGATCCCCTCAGCCCCAGCATTTT. Translation: CATSDQGSPQPQHF.